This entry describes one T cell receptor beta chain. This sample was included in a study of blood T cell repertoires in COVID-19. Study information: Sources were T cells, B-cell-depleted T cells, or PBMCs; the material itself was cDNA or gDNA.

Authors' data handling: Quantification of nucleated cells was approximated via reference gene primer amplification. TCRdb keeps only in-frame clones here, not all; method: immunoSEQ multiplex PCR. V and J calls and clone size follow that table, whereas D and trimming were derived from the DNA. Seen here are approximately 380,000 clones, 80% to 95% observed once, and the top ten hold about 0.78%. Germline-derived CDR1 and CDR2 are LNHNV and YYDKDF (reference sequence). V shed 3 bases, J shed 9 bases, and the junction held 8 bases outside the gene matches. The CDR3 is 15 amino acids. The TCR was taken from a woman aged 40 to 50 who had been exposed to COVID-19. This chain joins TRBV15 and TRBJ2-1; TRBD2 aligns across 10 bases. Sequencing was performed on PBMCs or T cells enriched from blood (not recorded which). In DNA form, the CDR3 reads TGTGCCACCAGCAGGATACTAGCGGGACGGAGTGAGCAGTTCTTC. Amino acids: CATSRILAGRSEQFF.